The sequence of this T cell receptor (beta chain) was determined in a study of blood T cell repertoires in COVID-19. Overall study: T cells, B-cell-depleted T cells, or PBMCs provided the cDNA or gDNA that served as material.

Produced via immunoSEQ multiplex PCR; TCRdb's table is partial and in-frame only. The sample holds more than 200,000 clones; roughly nine tenths are singletons and the top ten take over 1.5%. This CDR3 region has 15 residues. In germline, CDR1 is SGHDT, CDR2 YYEEEE. Trimming stripped 0 bases from V and 5 bases from J, with 13 bases between. The chain uses TRBV5-6 and TRBJ2-3; the D is unclear. The material sequenced was peripheral blood. The sequence was obtained from a man between 65 and 85 years old with acute or convalescent COVID-19. The CDR3 DNA reads TGTGCCAGCAGCTTGGCGGTGGGCCTCGGAGATACGCAGTATTTT. This gives the protein CASSLAVGLGDTQYF.